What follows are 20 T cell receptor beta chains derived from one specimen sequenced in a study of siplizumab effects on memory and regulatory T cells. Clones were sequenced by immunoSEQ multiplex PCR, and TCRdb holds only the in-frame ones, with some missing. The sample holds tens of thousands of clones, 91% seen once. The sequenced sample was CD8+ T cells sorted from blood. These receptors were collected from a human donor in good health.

CDR3 nucleotide sequence: TGTGCCAGTAGTATAGATCCTGGGGGGTATGGAGCTTTCTTT. Translating it yields CASSIDPGGYGAFF. This chain uses TRBV19 with TRBJ1-1; TRBD1 is a possible D gene (5 bases). Trimming left V 0 bases short and J 10 bases short, with 15 bases between. Germline V gene sequence: CDR1 LNHDA, CDR2 SQIVND (reference sequence). This CDR3 has 14 residues.

The CDR3 sequence: CASSDIEDDEAFF. The CDR3 coding sequence is TGTGCCAGCAGTGATATCGAGGACGACGAAGCTTTCTTT. The chain joins TRBV6-5 to TRBJ1-1, with D unresolved. Germline CDR1 MNHEY, CDR2 SVGAGI. CDR3 size: 13 residues. Trimming stripped 5 bases from V and 8 bases from J, with 15 bases between.

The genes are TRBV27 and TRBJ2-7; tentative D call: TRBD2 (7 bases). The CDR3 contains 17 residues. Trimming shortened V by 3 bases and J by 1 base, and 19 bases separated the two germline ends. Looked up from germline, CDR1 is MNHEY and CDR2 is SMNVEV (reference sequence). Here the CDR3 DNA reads TGTGCCAGCAGTTTCGGGGGGCCCGGTGACCTATCCTACGAGCAGTACTTC. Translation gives CASSFGGPGDLSYEQYF.

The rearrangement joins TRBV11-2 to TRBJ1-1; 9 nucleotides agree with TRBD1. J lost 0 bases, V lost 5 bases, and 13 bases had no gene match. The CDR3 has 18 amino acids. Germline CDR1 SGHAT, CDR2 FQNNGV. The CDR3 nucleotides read TGTGCCAGCAGCATGAACAGGGGGCTAGGGGTAGTGAACACTGAAGCTTTCTTT. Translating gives CASSMNRGLGVVNTEAFF.

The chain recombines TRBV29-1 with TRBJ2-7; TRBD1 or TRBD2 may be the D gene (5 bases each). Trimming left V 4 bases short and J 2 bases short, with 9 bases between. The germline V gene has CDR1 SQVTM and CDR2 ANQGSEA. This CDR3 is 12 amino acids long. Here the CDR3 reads CSVGEGPYEQYF. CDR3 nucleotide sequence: TGCAGCGTTGGCGAGGGACCCTACGAGCAGTACTTC.

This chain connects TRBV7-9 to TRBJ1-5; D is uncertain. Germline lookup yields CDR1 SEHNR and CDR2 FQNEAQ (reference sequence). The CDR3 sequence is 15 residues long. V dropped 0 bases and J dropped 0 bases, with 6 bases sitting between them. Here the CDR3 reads CASSLAHNSNQPQHF. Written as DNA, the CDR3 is TGTGCCAGCAGCTTAGCACACAATAGCAATCAGCCCCAGCATTTT.

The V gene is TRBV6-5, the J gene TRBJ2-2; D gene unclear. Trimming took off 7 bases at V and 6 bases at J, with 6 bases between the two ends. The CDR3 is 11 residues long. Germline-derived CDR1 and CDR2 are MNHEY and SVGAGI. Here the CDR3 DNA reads TGTGCCAGCACCTTTGCCGGGGAGCTGTTTTTT. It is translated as CASTFAGELFF.

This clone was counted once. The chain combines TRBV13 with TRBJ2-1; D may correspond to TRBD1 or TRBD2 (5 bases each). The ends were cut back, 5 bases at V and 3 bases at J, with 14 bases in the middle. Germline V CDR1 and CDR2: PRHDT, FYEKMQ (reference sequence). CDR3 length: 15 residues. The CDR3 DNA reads TGTGCCAGCAGCCACCGGGACCTATACTACAATGAGCAGTTCTTC. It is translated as CASSHRDLYYNEQFF.

CDR3 nucleotide sequence: TGCGCCAGCAGCTTGGGCCTATTTGAGCAGTTCTTC. As protein: CASSLGLFEQFF. The chain carries TRBV5-1 and TRBJ2-1; D is undetermined. The CDR3 sequence is 12 residues long. Germline assignment: CDR1 SGHRS and CDR2 YFSETQ. Trimming took off 0 bases at V and 9 bases at J, with 7 bases between the two ends.

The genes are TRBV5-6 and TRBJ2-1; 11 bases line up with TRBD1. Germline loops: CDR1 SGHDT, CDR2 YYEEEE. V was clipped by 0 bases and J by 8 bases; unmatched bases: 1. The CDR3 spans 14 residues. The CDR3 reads CASSLGTGGYEQFF. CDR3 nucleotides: TGTGCCAGCAGCTTGGGGACAGGGGGCTATGAGCAGTTCTTC. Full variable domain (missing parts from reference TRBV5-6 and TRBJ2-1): DAGVTQSPTHLIKTRGQQVTLRCSPKSGHDTVSWYQQALGQGPQFIFQYYEEEERQRGNFPDRFSGHQFPNYSSELNVNALLLGDSALYLCASSLGTGGYEQFFGPGTRLTVL.

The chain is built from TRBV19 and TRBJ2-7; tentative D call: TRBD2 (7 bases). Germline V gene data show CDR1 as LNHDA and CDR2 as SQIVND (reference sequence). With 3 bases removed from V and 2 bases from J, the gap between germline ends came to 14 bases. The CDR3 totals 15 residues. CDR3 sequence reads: CASSIGQGTTYEQYF. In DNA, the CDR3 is TGTGCCAGTAGTATTGGGCAGGGGACTACCTACGAGCAGTACTTC. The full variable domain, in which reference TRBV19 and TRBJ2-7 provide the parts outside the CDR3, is DGGITQSPKYLFRKEGQNVTLSCEQNLNHDAMYWYRQDPGQGLRLIYYSQIVNDFQKGDIAEGYSVSREKKESFPLTVTSAQKNPTAFYLCASSIGQGTTYEQYFGPGTRLTVT.

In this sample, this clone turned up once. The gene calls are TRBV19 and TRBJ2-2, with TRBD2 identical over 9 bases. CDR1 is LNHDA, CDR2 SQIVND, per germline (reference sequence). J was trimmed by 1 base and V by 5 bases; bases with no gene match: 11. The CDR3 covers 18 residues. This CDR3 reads CASSPMGSGSRNTGELFF. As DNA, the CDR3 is TGTGCCAGTAGTCCGATGGGTAGCGGGAGTCGGAACACCGGGGAGCTGTTTTTT.

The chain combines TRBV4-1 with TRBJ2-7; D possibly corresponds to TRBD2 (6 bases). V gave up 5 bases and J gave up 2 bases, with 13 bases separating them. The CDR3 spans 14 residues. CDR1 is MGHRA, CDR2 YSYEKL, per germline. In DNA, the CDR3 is TGCGCCAGCAGCAGGACTACTAGTACCTACGAGCAGTACTTC. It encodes CASSRTTSTYEQYF.

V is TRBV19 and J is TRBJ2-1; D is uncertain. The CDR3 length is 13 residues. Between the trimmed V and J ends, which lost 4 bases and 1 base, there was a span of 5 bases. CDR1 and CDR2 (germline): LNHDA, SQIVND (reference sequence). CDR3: CASSSGSYNEQFF. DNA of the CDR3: TGTGCCAGTAGTAGTGGGTCCTACAATGAGCAGTTCTTC.

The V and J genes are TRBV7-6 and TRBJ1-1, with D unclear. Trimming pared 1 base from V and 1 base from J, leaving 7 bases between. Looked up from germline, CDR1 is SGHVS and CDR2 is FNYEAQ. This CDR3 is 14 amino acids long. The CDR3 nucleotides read TGTGCCAGCAGCTTAGTTACAGAGAACACTGAAGCTTTCTTT. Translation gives CASSLVTENTEAFF.

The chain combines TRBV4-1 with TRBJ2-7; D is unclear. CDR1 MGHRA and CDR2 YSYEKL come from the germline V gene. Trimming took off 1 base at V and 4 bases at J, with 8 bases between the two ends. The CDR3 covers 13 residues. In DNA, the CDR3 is TGCGCCAGCAGCCAAGTTTCAGAATACGAGCAGTACTTC. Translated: CASSQVSEYEQYF.

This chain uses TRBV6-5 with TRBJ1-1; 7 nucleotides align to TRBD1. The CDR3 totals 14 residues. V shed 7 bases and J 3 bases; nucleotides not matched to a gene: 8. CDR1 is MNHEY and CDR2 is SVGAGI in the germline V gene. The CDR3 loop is CASNKHRGDTEAFF. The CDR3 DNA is TGTGCCAGCAACAAGCACAGGGGCGACACTGAAGCTTTCTTT.

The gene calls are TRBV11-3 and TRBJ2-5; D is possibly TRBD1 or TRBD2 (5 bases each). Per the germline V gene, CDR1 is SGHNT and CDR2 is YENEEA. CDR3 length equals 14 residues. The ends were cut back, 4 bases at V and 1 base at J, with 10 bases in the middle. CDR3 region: CASSSEGSQETQYF. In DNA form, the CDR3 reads TGTGCCAGCAGCTCCGAGGGGAGCCAAGAGACCCAGTACTTC.

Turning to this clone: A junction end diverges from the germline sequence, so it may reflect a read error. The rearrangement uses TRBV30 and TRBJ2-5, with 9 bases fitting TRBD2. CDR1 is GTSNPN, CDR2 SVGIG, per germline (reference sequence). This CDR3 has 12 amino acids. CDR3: CAWSAGTSSFNF. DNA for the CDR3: TGTGCCTGGAGTGCCGGGACTAGCAGCTTTAACTTC.

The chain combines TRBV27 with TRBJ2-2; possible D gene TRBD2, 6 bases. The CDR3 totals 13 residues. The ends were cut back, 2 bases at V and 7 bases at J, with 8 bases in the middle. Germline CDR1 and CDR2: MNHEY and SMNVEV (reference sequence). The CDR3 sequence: CASSLAGFGELFF. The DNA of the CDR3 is TGTGCCAGCAGTTTAGCGGGGTTCGGGGAGCTGTTTTTT.